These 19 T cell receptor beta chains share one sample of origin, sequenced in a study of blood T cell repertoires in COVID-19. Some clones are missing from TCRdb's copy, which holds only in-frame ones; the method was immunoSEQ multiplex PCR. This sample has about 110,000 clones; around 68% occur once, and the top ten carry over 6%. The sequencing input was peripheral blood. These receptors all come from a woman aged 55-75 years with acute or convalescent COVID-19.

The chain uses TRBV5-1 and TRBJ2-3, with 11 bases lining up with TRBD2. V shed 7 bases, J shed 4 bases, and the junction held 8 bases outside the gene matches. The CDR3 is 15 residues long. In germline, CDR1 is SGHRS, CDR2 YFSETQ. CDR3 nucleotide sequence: TGCGCCAGCCACTCGACTAGCGGGGTGTCAGATACGCAGTATTTT. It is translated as CASHSTSGVSDTQYF.

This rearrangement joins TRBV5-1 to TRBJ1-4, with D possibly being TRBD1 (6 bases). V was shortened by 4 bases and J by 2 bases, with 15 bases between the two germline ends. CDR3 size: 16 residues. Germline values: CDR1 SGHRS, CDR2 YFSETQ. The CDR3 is CASSQAPQGTNEKLFF. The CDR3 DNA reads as TGCGCCAGCAGCCAGGCCCCTCAGGGGACTAATGAAAAACTGTTTTTT.

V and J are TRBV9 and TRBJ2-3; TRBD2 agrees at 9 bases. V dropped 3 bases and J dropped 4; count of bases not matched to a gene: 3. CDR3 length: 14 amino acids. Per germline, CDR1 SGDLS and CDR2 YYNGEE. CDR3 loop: CASSARTSADTQYF. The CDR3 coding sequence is TGTGCCAGCAGCGCGAGGACTAGCGCAGATACGCAGTATTTT.

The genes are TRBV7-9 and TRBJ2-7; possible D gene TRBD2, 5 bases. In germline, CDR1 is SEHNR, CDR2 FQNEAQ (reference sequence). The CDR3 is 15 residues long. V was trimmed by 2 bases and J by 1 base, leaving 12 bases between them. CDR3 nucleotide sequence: TGTGCCAGCAGCTTAAGCGGTCCTGCTTCCTACGAGCAGTACTTC. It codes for CASSLSGPASYEQYF.

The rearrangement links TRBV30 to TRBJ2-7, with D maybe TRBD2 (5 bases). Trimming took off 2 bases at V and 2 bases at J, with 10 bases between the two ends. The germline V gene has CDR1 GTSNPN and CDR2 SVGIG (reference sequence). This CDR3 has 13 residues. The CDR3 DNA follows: TGTGCCTGGAGTCCCTGGACTCCCTACGAGCAGTACTTC. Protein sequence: CAWSPWTPYEQYF.

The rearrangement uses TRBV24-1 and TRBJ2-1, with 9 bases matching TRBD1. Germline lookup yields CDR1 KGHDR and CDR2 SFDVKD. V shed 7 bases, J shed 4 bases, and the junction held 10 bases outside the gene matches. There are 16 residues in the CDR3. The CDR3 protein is CATSPAGQGGYNEQFF. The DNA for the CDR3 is TGTGCCACCAGCCCAGCGGGACAGGGCGGATACAATGAGCAGTTCTTC.

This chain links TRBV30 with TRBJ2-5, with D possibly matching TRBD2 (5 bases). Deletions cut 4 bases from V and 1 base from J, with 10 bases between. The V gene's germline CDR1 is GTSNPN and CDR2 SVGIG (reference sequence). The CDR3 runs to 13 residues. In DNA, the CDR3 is TGTGCCTGGAAGCGGACCCCCCAAGAGACCCAGTACTTC. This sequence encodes CAWKRTPQETQYF.

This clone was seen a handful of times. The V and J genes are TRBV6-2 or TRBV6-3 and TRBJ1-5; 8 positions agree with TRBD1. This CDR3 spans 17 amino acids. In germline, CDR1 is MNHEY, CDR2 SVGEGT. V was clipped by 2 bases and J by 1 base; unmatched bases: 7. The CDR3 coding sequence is TGTGCCAGCAGTTACCACCCCGGGACAGGCAGCAATCAGCCCCAGCATTTT. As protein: CASSYHPGTGSNQPQHF.

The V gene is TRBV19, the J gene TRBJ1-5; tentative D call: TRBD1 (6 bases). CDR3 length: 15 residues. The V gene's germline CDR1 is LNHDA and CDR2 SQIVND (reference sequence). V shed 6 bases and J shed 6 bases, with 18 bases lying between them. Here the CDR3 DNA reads TGTGCCAGTAGCAAGCAGGACAGCCGAATTCAGCCCCAGCATTTT. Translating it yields CASSKQDSRIQPQHF.

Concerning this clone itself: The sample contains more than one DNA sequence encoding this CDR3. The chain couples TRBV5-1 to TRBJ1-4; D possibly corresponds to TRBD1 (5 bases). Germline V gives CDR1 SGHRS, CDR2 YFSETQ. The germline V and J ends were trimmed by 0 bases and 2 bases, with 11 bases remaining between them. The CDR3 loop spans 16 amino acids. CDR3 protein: CASSLDPGSTNEKLFF. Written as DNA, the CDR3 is TGCGCCAGCAGCTTGGACCCAGGGTCTACTAATGAAAAACTGTTTTTT.

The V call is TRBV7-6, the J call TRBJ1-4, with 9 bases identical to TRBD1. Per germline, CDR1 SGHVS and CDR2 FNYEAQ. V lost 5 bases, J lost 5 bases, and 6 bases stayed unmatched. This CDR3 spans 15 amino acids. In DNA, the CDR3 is TGTGCCAGCAGCCCGGGGACAGGGAAAAATGAAAAACTGTTTTTT. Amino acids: CASSPGTGKNEKLFF.

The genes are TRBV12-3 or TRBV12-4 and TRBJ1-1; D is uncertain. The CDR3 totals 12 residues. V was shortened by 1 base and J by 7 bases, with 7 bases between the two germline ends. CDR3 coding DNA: TGTGCCAGCAGTTTAGGCCGGGTTGAAGCTTTCTTT. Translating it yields CASSLGRVEAFF.

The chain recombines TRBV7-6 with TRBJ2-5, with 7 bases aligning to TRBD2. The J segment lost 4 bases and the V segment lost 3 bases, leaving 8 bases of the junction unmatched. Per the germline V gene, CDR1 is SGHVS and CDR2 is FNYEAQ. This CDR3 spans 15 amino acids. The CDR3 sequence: CASSFQEAGTETQYF. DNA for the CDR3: TGTGCCAGCAGCTTCCAAGAAGCGGGGACAGAGACCCAGTACTTC.

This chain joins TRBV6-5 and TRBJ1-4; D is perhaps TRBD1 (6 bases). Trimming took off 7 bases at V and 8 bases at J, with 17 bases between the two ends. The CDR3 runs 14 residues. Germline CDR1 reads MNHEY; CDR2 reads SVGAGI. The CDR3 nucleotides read TGTGCCAGCAAGGAGCAGGGGTTGTACGAAAAACTGTTTTTT. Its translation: CASKEQGLYEKLFF.

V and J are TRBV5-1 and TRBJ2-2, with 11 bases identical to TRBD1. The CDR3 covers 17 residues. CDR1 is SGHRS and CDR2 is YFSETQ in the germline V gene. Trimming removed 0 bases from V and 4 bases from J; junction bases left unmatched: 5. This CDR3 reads CASSLGGQGARTGELFF. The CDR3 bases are TGCGCCAGCAGCTTGGGTGGACAGGGGGCTCGCACCGGGGAGCTGTTTTTT.

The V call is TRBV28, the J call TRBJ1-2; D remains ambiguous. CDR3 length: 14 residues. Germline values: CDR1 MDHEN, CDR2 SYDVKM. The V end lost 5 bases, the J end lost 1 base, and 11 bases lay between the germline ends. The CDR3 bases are TGTGCCAGCAGTCCAGGCTTTGGTAACTATGGCTACACCTTC. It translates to CASSPGFGNYGYTF.

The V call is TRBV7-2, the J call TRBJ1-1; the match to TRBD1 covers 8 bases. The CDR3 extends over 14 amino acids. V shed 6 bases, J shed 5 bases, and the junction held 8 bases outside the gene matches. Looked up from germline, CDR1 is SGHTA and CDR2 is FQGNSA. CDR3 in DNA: TGTGCCAGCAGGGACCGACAGGGGAGGACTGAAGCTTTCTTT. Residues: CASRDRQGRTEAFF.

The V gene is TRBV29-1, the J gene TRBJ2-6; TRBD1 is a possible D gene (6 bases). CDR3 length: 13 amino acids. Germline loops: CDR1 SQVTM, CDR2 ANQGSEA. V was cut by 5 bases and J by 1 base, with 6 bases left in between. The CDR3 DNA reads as TGCAGCGTTACAGGGTCTGGGGCCAACGTCCTGACTTTC. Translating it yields CSVTGSGANVLTF.

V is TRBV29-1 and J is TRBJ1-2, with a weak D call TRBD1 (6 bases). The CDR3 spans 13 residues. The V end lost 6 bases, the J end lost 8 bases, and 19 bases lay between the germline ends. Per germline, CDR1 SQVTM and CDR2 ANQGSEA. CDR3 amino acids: CSVPETNREGYTF. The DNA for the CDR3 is TGCAGCGTCCCTGAAACTAACAGGGAGGGCTACACCTTC.